Shown below are 3 T cell receptor beta chains from a single sample sequenced in a study of T cell repertoires in cytomegalovirus infection. These TCRs are of unknown antigen specificity. Using its own MiXCR run on the reads, TCRdb lists one record per CDR3 protein. This table has approximately 590,000 distinct CDR3 sequences, almost 40% appearing once. The specimen was cultured PBMCs, collected from culture after CMV antigen stimulation. Every receptor here comes from a human donor in good health (CMV status not recorded). Some clones in this sample may be carry-over from other donors' samples.

J is TRBJ2-7 and V is TRBV7-8; 10 bases agree with TRBD1. There are 15 residues in the CDR3. After removal of 5 bases from V and 4 bases from J, the junction contained 8 bases not matched to a gene. Germline V gene data show CDR1 as SGHVS and CDR2 as FQNEAQ. The CDR3 sequence is CASSRTGTGVYEQYF. DNA of the CDR3: TGTGCCAGCAGCAGAACCGGGACAGGGGTATACGAGCAGTACTTC.

This clonotype came up many times. This sequence joins TRBV7-8 and TRBJ2-4; a weak D match, TRBD1 (5 bases). Germline V lookup: CDR1 SGHVS, CDR2 FQNEAQ. CDR3 length equals 16 residues. V lost 0 bases and J 7 bases, leaving 16 bases between the germline ends. CDR3 DNA: TGTGCCAGCAGCTTAGCCAAAGACAGTAGGACGAACATTCAGTACTTC. Translation: CASSLAKDSRTNIQYF.

This clonotype was observed a handful of times. V gene TRBV11-2 combines with J gene TRBJ2-1; 7 bases are shared with TRBD2. Germline trimming cut 5 bases from V and 9 bases from J; bases unmatched to any gene: 10. The CDR3 length is 14 residues. Germline CDR1 reads SGHAT; CDR2 reads FQNNGV. In DNA, the CDR3 is TGTGCCAGCAGCCCTACCAGGACTAGTTCTGAGCAGTTCTTC. Translated: CASSPTRTSSEQFF.